The sample holds many counts of the clone carrying this TCR beta chain. The antigen is not known. The data belong to a study of response to subunit inactivated influenza vaccine. Study outcomes and limitations: A suggestion made by the authors is that each seasonal influenza vaccination recruits few new T cells.

TCRdb re-called the RT-PCR reads through MiXCR, storing one row per CDR3 protein. The data show 540,000 or so distinct CDR3 sequences, with 13% seen just once and over 10% held by the top ten. Germline V gives CDR1 SGHTA, CDR2 FQGNSA. This CDR3 is built from 15 residues. The ends were cut back, 6 bases at V and 0 bases at J, with 13 bases in the middle. The source of this sequence is a man between 45 and 60 years old who received an inactivated influenza vaccine. Sample: PBMCs from blood, taken roughly 47 days after vaccination. The rearrangement links TRBV7-2 to TRBJ2-3; D call uncertain. This chain's CDR3 is CASREVGLSTDTQYF. CDR3 DNA: TGTGCCAGCAGAGAAGTCGGGCTGAGCACAGATACGCAGTATTTT.